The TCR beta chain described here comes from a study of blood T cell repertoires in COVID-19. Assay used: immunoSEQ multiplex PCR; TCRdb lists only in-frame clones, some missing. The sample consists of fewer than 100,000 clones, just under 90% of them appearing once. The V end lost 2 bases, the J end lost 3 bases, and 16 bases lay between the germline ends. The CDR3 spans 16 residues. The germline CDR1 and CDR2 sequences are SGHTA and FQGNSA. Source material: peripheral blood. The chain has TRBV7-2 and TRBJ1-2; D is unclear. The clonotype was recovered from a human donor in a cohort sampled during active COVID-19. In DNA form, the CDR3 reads TGTGCCAGCAGCTTAACAGCAGTTTTTGGTGACTATGGCTACACCTTC. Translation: CASSLTAVFGDYGYTF.